Described below is a single T cell receptor (beta chain) sequence and its context. V lost 5 bases and J lost 5, with 12 bases in between. Per the germline V gene, CDR1 is SEHNR and CDR2 is FQNEAQ (reference sequence). The CDR3 totals 13 residues. Researchers amplified the TCR beta CDR3 regions from RNA transcripts. Using the HTBI primer set, a first-round RT-PCR was run on the TCR CDR3. TCRdb passed the multiplex PCR reads through MiXCR, listing each CDR3 protein once. The sample has 400,000 to 550,000 distinct CDR3 sequences; roughly 25% are singletons. The sample belongs to a study of T cells in Graves' hyperthyroidism and ophthalmopathy.

Sequencing was done on a sample of blood. The sequence was collected from a young woman with Graves' ophthalmopathy. The genes are TRBV7-9 and TRBJ1-1; D is ambiguous. The CDR3: CASSTTAGTEAFF. The CDR3 DNA reads as TGTGCCAGCAGCACTACGGCCGGGACTGAAGCTTTCTTT.